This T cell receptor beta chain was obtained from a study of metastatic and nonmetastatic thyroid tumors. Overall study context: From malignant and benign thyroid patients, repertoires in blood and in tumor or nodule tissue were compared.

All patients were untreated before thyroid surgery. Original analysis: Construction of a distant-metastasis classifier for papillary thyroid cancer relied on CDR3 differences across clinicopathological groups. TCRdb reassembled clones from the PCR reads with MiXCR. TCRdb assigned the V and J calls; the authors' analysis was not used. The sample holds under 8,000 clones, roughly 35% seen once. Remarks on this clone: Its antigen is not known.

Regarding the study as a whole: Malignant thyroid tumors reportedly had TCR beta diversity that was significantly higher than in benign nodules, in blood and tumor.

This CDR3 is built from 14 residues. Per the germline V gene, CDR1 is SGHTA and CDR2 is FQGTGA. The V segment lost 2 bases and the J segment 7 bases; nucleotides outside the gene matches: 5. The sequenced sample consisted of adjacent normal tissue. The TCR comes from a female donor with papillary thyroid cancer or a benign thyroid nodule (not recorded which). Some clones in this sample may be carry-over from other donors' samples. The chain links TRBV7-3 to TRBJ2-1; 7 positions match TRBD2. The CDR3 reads CASSLGGSANEQFF. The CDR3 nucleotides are TGTGCCAGCAGCTTAGGCGGGAGCGCGAATGAGCAGTTCTTC.